The subject of this entry is one TCR beta chain. What it binds is not known. The source of the sample is a study of CD8 T cells in ankylosing spondylitis. Points from the study as a whole: What seemed typical of ankylosing spondylitis blood was a TCR beta motif built from several highly homologous variants. Disease-linked clones were reportedly significantly enriched in matched ankylosing spondylitis synovial fluid.

By quantitative 5'-RACE with molecular barcodes, the TCR beta libraries were made. MiXCR, run by TCRdb on the 5' RACE reads, gives a single entry per CDR3 protein. The table lists approximately 300,000 distinct CDR3 sequences, 8% of them singletons. The material sequenced was blood, either unsorted or a sorted T cell fraction (not recorded which). The source is a male donor with ankylosing spondylitis.

This CDR3 reads CASRTGTAFTDTQYF. The CDR3 DNA follows: TGTGCCAGCAGAACCGGGACAGCATTCACAGATACGCAGTATTTT. This chain uses TRBV6-1 with TRBJ2-3, with 7 bases aligning to TRBD1. Trimming at V came to 6 bases and at J to 2 bases, leaving 8 bases not matched to a gene. The length of the CDR3 is 15 residues. Germline V CDR1 and CDR2: MNHNS, SASEGT.